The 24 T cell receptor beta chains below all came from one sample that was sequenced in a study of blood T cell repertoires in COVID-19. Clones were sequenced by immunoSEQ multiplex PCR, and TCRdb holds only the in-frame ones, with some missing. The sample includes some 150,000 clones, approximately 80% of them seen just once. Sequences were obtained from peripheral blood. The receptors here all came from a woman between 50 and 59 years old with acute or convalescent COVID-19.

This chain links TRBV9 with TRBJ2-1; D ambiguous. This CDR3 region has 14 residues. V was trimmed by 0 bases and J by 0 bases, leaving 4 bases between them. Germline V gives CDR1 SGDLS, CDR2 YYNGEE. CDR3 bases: TGTGCCAGCAGCGTAGGGAGCTCCTACAATGAGCAGTTCTTC. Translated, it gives CASSVGSSYNEQFF.

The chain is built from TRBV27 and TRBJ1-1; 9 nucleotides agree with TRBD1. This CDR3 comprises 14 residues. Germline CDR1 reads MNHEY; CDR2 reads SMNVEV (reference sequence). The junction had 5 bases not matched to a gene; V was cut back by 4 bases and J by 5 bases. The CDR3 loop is CASSSPGTGTEAFF. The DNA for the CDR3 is TGTGCCAGCAGTTCCCCCGGGACAGGGACTGAAGCTTTCTTT.

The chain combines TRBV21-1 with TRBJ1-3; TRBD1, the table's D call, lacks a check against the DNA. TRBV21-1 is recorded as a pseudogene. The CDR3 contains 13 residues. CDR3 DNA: TGTGCCAGCAGAAAGGGGGTCCGGAACACCATATATTTT. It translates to CASRKGVRNTIYF.

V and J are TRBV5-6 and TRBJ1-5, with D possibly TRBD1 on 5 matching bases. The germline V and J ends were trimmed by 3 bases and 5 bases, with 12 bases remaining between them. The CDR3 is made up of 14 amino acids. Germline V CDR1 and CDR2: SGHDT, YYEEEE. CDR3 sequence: CASSSGGFDQPQHF. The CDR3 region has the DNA TGTGCCAGCAGCTCGGGGGGGTTTGATCAGCCCCAGCATTTT.

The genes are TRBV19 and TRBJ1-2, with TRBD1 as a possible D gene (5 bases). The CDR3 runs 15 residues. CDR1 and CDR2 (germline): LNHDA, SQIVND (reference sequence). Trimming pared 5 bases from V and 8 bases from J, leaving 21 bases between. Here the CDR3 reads CASSRGGAPIPGYTF. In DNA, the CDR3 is TGTGCCAGTAGTCGGGGCGGGGCGCCCATTCCGGGCTACACCTTC.

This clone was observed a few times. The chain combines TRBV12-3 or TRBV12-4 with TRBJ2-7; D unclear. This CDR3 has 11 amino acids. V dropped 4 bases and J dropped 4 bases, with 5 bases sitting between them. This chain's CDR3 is CASSSNYEQYF. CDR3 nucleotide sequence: TGTGCCAGCAGTTCCAATTACGAGCAGTACTTC.

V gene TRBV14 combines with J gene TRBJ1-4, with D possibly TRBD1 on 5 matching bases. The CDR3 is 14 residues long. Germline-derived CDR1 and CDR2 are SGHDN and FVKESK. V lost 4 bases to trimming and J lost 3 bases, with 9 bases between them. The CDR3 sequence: CASSPGIANEKLFF. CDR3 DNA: TGTGCCAGCAGCCCAGGGATAGCTAATGAAAAACTGTTTTTT.

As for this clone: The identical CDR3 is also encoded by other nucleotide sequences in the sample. CDR3 protein: CASSPGQGAYEQYF. The CDR3 nucleotides are TGTGCCAGCAGCCCCGGACAGGGGGCCTACGAGCAGTACTTC. The rearrangement links TRBV7-3 to TRBJ2-7, with 10 bases fitting TRBD1. The CDR3 covers 14 residues. The trim removed 5 bases at V and 2 bases at J, leaving 3 bases unmatched. Germline V lookup: CDR1 SGHTA, CDR2 FQGTGA.

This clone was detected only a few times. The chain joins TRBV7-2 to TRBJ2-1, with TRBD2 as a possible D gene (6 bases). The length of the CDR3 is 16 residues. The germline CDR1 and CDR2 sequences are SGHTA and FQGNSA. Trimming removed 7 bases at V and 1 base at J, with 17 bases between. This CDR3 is CASTLRDGGSYNEQFF. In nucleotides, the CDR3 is TGTGCCAGCACGTTGCGGGATGGGGGTTCCTACAATGAGCAGTTCTTC. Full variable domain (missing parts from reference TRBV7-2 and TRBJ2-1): GAGVSQSPSNKVTEKGKDVELRCDPISGHTALYWYRQSLGQGLEFLIYFQGNSAPDKSGLPSDRFSAERTGGSVSTLTIQRTQQEDSAVYLCASTLRDGGSYNEQFFGPGTRLTVL.

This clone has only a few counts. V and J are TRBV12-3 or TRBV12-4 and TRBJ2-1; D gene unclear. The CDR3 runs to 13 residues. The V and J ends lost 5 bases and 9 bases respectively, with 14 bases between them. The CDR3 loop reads CASSPRVAGEQFF. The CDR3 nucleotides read TGTGCCAGCAGTCCGAGAGTAGCCGGTGAGCAGTTCTTC.

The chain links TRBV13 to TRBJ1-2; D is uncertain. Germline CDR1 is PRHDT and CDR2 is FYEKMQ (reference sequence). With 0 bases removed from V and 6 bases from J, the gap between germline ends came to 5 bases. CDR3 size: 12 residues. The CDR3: CASSLGGDGYTF. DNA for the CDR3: TGTGCCAGCAGCTTAGGGGGAGATGGCTACACCTTC. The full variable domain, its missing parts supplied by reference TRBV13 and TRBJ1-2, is AAGVIQSPRHLIKEKRETATLKCYPIPRHDTVYWYQQGPGQDPQFLISFYEKMQSDKGSIPDRFSAQQFSDYHSELNMSSLELGDSALYFCASSLGGDGYTFGSGTRLTVV.

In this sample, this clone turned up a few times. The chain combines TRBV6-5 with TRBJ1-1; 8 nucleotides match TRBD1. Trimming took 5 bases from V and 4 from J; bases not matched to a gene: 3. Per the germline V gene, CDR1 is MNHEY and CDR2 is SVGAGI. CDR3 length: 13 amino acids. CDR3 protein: CASSTDRGTEAFF. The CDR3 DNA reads TGTGCCAGCAGTACCGACAGGGGCACTGAAGCTTTCTTT.

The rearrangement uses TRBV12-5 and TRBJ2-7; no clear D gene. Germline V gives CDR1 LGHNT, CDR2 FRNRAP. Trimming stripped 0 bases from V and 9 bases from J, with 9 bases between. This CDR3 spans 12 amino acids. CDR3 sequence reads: CASGLVLVSQYF. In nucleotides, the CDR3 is TGTGCTAGTGGTTTGGTACTCGTCTCGCAGTACTTC.

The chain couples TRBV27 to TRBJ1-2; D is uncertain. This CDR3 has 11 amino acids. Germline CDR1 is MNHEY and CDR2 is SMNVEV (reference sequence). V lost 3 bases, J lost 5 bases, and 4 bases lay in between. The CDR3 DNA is TGTGCCAGCAGTTTTGAGTATGGCTACACCTTC. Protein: CASSFEYGYTF.

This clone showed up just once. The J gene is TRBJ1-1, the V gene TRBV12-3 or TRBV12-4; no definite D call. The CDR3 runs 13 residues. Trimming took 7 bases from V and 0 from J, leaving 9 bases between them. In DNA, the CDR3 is TGTGCCAGCACCCTATTCGTGAACACTGAAGCTTTCTTT. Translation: CASTLFVNTEAFF.

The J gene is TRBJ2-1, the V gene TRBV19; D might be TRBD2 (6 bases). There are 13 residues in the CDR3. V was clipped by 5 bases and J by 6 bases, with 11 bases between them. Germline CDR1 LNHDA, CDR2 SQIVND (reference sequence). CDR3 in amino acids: CASSPGLFNEQFF. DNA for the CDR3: TGTGCCAGTAGTCCGGGACTGTTCAATGAGCAGTTCTTC.

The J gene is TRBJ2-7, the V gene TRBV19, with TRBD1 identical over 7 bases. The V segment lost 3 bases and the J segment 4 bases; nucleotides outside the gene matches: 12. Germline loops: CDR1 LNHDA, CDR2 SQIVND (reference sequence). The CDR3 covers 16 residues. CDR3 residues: CASSMGAGTAGYEQYF. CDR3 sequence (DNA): TGTGCCAGTAGTATGGGGGCCGGGACAGCAGGGTACGAGCAGTACTTC.

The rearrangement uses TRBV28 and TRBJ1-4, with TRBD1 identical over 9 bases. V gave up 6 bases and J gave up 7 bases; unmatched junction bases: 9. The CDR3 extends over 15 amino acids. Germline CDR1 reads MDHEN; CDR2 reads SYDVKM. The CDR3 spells CASSRPGTGTEKLFF. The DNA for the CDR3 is TGTGCCAGCAGCCGTCCAGGGACAGGGACTGAAAAACTGTTTTTT.

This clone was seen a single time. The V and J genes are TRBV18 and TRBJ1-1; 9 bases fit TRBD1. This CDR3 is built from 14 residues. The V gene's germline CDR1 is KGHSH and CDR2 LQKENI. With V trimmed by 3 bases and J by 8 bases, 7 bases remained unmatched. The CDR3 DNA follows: TGTGCCAGCTCACCGAGGGGACAGGGTGGAGAAGCTTTCTTT. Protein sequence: CASSPRGQGGEAFF.

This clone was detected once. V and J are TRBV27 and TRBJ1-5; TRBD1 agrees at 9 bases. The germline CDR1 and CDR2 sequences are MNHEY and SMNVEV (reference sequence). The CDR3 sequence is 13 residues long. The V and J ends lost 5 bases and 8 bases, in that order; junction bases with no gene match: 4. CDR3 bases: TGTGCCAGCAGTCCCCGGGACAGGGAGCCCCAGCATTTT. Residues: CASSPRDREPQHF.

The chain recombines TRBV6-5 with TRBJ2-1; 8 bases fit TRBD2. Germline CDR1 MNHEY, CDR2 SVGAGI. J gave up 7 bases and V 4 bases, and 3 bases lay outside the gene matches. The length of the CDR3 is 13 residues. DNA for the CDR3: TGTGCCAGCAGTTTAGCGGGGCGTAATGAGCAGTTCTTC. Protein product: CASSLAGRNEQFF.

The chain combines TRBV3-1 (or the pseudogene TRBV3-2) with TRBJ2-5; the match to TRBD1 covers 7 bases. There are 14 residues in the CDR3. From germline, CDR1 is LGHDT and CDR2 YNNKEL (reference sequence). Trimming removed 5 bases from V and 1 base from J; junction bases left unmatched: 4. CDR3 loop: CASSFRQGQETQYF. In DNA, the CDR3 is TGTGCCAGCAGCTTTCGACAGGGCCAAGAGACCCAGTACTTC.

CDR3 amino acids: CAISVGQGDFYEQYF. CDR3 nucleotides: TGTGCCATCAGTGTGGGGCAGGGGGATTTCTACGAGCAGTACTTC. This chain links TRBV10-3 with TRBJ2-7; TRBD1 aligns across 7 bases. The ends lost 4 bases at V and 3 bases at J; junction bases unmatched: 9. Germline assignment: CDR1 ENHRY and CDR2 SYGVKD. The CDR3 is made up of 15 amino acids.

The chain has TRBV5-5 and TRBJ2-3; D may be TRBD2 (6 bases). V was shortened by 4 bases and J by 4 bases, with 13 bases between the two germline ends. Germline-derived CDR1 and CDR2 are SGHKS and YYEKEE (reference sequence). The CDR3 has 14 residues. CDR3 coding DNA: TGTGCCAGCAGCCCCGCTGGGACTGCAGATACGCAGTATTTT. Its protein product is CASSPAGTADTQYF.